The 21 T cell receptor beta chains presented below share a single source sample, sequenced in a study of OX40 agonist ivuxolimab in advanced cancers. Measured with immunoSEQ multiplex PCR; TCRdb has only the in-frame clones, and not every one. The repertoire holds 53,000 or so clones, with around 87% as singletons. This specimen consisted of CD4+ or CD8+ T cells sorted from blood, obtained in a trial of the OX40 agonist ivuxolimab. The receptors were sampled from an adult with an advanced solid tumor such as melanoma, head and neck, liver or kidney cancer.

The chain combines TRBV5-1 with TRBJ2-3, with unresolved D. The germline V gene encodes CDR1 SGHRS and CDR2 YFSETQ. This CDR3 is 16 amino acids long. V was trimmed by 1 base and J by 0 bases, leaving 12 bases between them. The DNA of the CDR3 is TGCGCCAGCAGCTTGCGGGCTAGTCCCAGCACAGATACGCAGTATTTT. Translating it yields CASSLRASPSTDTQYF.

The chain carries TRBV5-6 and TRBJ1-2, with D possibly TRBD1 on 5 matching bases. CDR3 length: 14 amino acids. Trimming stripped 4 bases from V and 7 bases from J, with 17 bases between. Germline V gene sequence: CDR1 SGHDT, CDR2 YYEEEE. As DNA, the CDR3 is TGTGCCAGCAGCCCAGGAGGGGAGGATCGTGGCTACACCTTC. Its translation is CASSPGGEDRGYTF. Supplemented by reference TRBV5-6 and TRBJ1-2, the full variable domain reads DAGVTQSPTHLIKTRGQQVTLRCSPKSGHDTVSWYQQALGQGPQFIFQYYEEEERQRGNFPDRFSGHQFPNYSSELNVNALLLGDSALYLCASSPGGEDRGYTFGSGTRLTVV.

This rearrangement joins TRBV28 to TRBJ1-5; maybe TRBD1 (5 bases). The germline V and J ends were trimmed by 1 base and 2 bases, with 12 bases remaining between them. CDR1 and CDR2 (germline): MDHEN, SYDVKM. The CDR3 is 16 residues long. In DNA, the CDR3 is TGTGCCAGCAGTTTATTAGGGACTTCGGGCAATCAGCCCCAGCATTTT. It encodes CASSLLGTSGNQPQHF.

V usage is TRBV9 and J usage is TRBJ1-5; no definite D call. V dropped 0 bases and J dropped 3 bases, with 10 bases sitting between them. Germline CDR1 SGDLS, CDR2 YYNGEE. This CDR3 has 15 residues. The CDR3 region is CASSVGPDFNQPQHF. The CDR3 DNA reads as TGTGCCAGCAGCGTAGGTCCGGACTTCAATCAGCCCCAGCATTTT.

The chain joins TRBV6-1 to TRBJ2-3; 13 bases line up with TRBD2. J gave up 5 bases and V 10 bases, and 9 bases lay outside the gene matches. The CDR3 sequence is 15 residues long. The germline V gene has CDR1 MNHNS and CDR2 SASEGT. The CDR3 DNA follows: TGTGCCACGGGAAAAGGGACTAGCGGGGAAGATACGCAGTATTTT. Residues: CATGKGTSGEDTQYF.

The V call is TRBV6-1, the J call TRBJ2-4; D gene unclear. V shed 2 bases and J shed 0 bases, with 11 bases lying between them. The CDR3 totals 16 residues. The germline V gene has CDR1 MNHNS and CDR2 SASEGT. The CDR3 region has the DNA TGTGCCAGCAGTGAATGGCAGAATCTAGCCAAAAACATTCAGTACTTC. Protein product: CASSEWQNLAKNIQYF.

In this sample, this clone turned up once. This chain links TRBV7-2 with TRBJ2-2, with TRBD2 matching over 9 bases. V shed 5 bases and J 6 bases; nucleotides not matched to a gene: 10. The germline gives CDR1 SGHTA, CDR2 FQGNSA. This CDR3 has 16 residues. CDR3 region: CASSRTSDSYAGELFF. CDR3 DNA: TGTGCCAGCAGCCGGACTAGCGATAGTTACGCCGGGGAGCTGTTTTTT.

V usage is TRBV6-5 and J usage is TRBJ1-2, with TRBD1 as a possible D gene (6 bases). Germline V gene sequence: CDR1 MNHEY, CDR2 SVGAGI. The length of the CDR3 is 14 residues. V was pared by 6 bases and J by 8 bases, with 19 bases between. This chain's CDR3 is CASSRNRAIDGYTF. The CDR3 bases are TGTGCCAGCAGCCGCAACAGGGCGATCGACGGCTACACCTTC.

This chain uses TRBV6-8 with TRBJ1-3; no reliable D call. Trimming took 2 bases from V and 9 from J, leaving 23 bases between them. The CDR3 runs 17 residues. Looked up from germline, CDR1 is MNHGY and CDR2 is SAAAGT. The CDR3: CASSYPARWGKGCTIYF. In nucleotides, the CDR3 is TGTGCCAGCAGTTACCCGGCGAGATGGGGAAAGGGTTGCACCATATATTTT.

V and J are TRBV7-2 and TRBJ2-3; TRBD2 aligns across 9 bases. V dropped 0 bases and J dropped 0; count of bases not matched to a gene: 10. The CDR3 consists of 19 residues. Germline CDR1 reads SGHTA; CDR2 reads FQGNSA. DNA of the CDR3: TGTGCCAGCAGCTTAGCAGACCTAGCGGGATTTCTTAGCACAGATACGCAGTATTTT. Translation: CASSLADLAGFLSTDTQYF.

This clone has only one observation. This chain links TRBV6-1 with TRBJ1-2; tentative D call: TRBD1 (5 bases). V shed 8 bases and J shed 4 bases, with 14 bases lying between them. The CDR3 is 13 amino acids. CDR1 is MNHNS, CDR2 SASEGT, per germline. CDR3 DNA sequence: TGTGCCAGCGCCCCAGGGTGGACCTATGGCTACACCTTC. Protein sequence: CASAPGWTYGYTF.

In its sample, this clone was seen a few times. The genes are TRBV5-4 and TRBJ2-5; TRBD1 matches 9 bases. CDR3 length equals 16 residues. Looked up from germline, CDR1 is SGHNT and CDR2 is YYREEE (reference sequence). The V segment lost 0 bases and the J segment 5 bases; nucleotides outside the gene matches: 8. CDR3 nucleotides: TGTGCCAGCAGCTTGGGAGGGGACAGGGAATTCGAGACCCAGTACTTC. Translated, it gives CASSLGGDREFETQYF.

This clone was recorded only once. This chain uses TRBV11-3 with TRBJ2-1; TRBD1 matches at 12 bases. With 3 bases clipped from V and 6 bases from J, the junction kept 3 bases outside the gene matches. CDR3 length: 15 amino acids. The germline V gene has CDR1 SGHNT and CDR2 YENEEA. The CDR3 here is CASSLGTGGFNEQFF. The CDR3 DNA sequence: TGTGCCAGCAGCTTGGGGACAGGGGGCTTCAATGAGCAGTTCTTC.

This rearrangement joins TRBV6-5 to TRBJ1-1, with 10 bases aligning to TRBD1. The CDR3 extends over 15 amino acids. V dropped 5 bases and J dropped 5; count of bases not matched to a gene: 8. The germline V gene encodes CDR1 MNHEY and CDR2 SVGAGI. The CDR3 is CASSLGQGDGTEAFF. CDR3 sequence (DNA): TGTGCCAGCAGTCTCGGACAGGGGGATGGGACTGAAGCTTTCTTT.

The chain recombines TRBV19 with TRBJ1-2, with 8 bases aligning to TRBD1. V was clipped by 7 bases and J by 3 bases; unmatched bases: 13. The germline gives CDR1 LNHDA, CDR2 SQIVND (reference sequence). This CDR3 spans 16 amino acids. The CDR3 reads CASTPLVAGGDYGYTF. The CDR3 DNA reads TGTGCCAGTACCCCTTTGGTGGCAGGGGGCGACTATGGCTACACCTTC. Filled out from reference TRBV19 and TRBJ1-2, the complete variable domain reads DGGITQSPKYLFRKEGQNVTLSCEQNLNHDAMYWYRQDPGQGLRLIYYSQIVNDFQKGDIAEGYSVSREKKESFPLTVTSAQKNPTAFYLCASTPLVAGGDYGYTFGSGTRLTVV.

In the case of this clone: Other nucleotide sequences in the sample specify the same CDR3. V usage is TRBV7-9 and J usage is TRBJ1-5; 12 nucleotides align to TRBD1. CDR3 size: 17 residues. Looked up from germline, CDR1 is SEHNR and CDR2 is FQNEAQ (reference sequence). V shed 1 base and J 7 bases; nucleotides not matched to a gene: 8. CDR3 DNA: TGTGCCAGCAGCTTAGTCCGGGGACAGGGGGCGGGGCAGCCCCAGCATTTT. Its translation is CASSLVRGQGAGQPQHF.

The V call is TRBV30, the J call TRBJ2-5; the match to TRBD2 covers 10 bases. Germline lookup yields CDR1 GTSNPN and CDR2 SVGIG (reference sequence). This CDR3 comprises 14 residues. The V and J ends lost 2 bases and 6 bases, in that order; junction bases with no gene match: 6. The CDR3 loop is CAWSTSGGAKTQYF. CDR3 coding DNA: TGTGCCTGGAGTACGAGCGGGGGGGCGAAGACCCAGTACTTC.

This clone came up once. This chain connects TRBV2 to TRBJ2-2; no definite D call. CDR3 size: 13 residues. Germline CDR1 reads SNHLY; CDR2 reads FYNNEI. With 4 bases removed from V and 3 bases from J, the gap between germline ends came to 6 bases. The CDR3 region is CASSVEHTGELFF. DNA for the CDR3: TGTGCCAGCAGTGTGGAGCACACCGGGGAGCTGTTTTTT.

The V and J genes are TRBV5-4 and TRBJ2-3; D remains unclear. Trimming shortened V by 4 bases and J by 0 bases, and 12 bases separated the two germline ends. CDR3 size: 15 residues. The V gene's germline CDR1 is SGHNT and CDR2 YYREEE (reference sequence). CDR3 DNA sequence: TGTGCCAGCAGCAGGAGTCCAGACAGCACAGATACGCAGTATTTT. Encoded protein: CASSRSPDSTDTQYF.

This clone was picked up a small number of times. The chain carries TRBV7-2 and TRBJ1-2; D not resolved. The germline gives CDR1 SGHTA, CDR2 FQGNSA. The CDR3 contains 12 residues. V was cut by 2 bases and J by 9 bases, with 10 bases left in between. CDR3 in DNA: TGTGCCAGCAGCTTACCGGGGAATAGCTACACCTTC. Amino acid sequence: CASSLPGNSYTF.

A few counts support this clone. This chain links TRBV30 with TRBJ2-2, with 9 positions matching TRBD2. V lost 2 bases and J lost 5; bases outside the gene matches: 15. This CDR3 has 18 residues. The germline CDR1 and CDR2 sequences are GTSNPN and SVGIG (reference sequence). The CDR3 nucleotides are TGTGCCTGGAGTCCCAAAGGAGGCGGGAGGGCAAGGACCGGGGAGCTGTTTTTT. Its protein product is CAWSPKGGGRARTGELFF.